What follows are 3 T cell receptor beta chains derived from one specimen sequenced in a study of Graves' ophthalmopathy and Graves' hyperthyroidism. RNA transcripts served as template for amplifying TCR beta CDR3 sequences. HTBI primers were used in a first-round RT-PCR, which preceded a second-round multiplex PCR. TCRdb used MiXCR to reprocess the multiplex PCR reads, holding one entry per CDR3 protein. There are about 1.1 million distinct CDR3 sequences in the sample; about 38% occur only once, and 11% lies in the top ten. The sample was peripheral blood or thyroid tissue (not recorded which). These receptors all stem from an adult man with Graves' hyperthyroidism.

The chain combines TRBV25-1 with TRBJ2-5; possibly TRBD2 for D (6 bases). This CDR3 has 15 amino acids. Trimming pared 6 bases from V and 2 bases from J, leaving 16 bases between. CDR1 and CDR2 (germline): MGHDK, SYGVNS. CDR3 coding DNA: TGTGCCAGCAGGCAAGAGGCACGGGGGCAAGAGACCCAGTACTTC. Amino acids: CASRQEARGQETQYF. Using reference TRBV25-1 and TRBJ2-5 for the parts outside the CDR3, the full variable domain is EADIYQTPRYLVIGTGKKITLECSQTMGHDKMYWYQQDPGMELHLIHYSYGVNSTEKGDLSSESTVSRIRTEHFPLTLESARPSHTSQYLCASRQEARGQETQYFGPGTRLLVL.

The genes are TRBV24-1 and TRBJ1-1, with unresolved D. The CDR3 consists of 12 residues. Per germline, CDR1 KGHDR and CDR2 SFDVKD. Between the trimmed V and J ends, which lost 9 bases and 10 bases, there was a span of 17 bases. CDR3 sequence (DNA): TGTGCCACCGGAGATTTGTCGTGGAGAGCTTTCTTT. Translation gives CATGDLSWRAFF.

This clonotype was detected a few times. The CDR3 nucleotides are TGTGCCAGCAGCCTCCAACCCCAGGGTCAGCCCCAGCATTTT. Translated: CASSLQPQGQPQHF. The V gene is TRBV6-2 or TRBV6-3, the J gene TRBJ1-5, with a possible D match to TRBD1 (5 bases). Trimming took off 6 bases at V and 6 bases at J, with 15 bases between the two ends. The CDR3 extends over 14 amino acids. Germline CDR1 is MNHEY and CDR2 is SVGEGT.